Below, 30 T cell receptor beta chains from the same sample are listed, as sequenced in a study of regulatory T cells in long-lasting Graves disease. As for time point: newly diagnosed GD, antithyroid drugs for less than 3 months. The authors made the TCR library using RNA they extracted from PBMCs. HTBI primers from iRepertoire and Arm-PCR of CDR3 regions yielded the TCR beta libraries. In TCRdb, the multiplex PCR reads were re-called with MiXCR into one record per CDR3 protein. The sample holds 350,000 to 450,000 distinct CDR3 sequences, about 15% seen once. The sample also formed part of further work on T cells in Graves' hyperthyroidism and ophthalmopathy.

The starting material was peripheral blood mononuclear cells (PBMCs), obtained at new diagnosis, from a patient treated with antithyroid drugs. These receptors were obtained from a woman aged 40-49 years with Graves disease.

This clonotype was counted ten times or more. The V gene is TRBV13, the J gene TRBJ2-1; D remains unclear. Germline loops: CDR1 PRHDT, CDR2 FYEKMQ (reference sequence). Between the trimmed V and J ends, which lost 3 bases and 3 bases, there was a span of 6 bases. This CDR3 has 13 residues. The CDR3 reads CASSFQDYNEQFF. The CDR3 DNA reads TGTGCCAGCAGCTTTCAGGACTACAATGAGCAGTTCTTC. Full variable domain (remainder filled in from reference TRBV13 and TRBJ2-1): AAGVIQSPRHLIKEKRETATLKCYPIPRHDTVYWYQQGPGQDPQFLISFYEKMQSDKGSIPDRFSAQQFSDYHSELNMSSLELGDSALYFCASSFQDYNEQFFGPGTRLTVL.

In its sample, this clonotype was seen many times. The genes are TRBV28 and TRBJ1-5; 7 bases are a match to TRBD1. V trimming: 1 base; J trimming: 2 bases; junction bases outside the gene matches: 2. The CDR3 contains 15 residues. Germline values: CDR1 MDHEN, CDR2 SYDVKM. The CDR3 coding sequence is TGTGCCAGCAGTTTATCGGGACAGCGCAATCAGCCCCAGCATTTT. As protein: CASSLSGQRNQPQHF.

This clonotype has ten or more counts. V usage is TRBV7-3 and J usage is TRBJ2-3; D is uncertain. The CDR3 length is 14 residues. Germline values: CDR1 SGHTA, CDR2 FQGTGA. Trimming pared 1 base from V and 3 bases from J, leaving 8 bases between. The CDR3 nucleotides read TGTGCCAGCAGCTTAAGCGGACGAACAGATACGCAGTATTTT. Protein sequence: CASSLSGRTDTQYF.

This chain connects TRBV6-2 or TRBV6-3 to TRBJ2-2; D ambiguous. Trimming removed 3 bases at V and 1 base at J, with 9 bases between. CDR3 size: 15 residues. From germline, CDR1 is MNHEY and CDR2 SVGEGT. The CDR3, as DNA: TGTGCCAGCAGTTATGGGTGGGAGAACACCGGGGAGCTGTTTTTT. It specifies CASSYGWENTGELFF.

At least ten counts were recorded for this clonotype. This chain uses TRBV12-5 with TRBJ2-2, with 9 bases that match TRBD2. Looked up from germline, CDR1 is LGHNT and CDR2 is FRNRAP. This CDR3 has 16 amino acids. With 3 bases clipped from V and 2 bases from J, the junction kept 4 bases outside the gene matches. CDR3 in DNA: TGTGCTAGTGGTTTCGCGACTAGCGGAAACACCGGGGAGCTGTTTTTT. Its protein product is CASGFATSGNTGELFF.

This clonotype was found many times. J is TRBJ2-1 and V is TRBV7-2, with 14 bases that match TRBD2. Germline CDR1 reads SGHTA; CDR2 reads FQGNSA. The CDR3 is 18 amino acids. Losses at the gene ends were 3 bases for V and 6 bases for J; bases not matched to a gene: 10. CDR3 DNA sequence: TGTGCCAGCAGCTTCACCGGGACTAGCGGGAGATATGGCAATGAGCAGTTCTTC. This gives the protein CASSFTGTSGRYGNEQFF.

The chain uses TRBV7-8 and TRBJ1-2; possibly TRBD1 for D (5 bases). Germline V gene sequence: CDR1 SGHVS, CDR2 FQNEAQ. The CDR3 has 14 residues. Trimming left V 3 bases short and J 3 bases short, with 11 bases between. CDR3 coding DNA: TGTGCCAGCAGCTTTGGACATAGTGACTATGGCTACACCTTC. Its protein is CASSFGHSDYGYTF.

The chain carries TRBV6-1 and TRBJ1-1, with 10 bases fitting TRBD1. CDR3 length equals 15 residues. With V trimmed by 6 bases and J by 8 bases, 12 bases remained unmatched. CDR1 MNHNS and CDR2 SASEGT come from the germline V gene. In DNA, the CDR3 is TGTGCCAGCAGCCCTATTCCGGGACAGGGGACAGAAGCTTTCTTT. Protein product: CASSPIPGQGTEAFF.

This clonotype has ten or more counts. The V and J genes are TRBV7-9 and TRBJ2-3, with a weak D call TRBD2 (5 bases). The V gene's germline CDR1 is SEHNR and CDR2 FQNEAQ (reference sequence). The V and J ends lost 1 base and 6 bases respectively, with 14 bases between them. The CDR3 extends over 15 amino acids. Here the CDR3 reads CASSLVRRRGDTQYF. The CDR3 bases are TGTGCCAGCAGCTTAGTAAGGCGGCGAGGGGATACGCAGTATTTT.

In its sample, this clonotype was seen many times. This chain uses TRBV10-3 with TRBJ1-5, with 11 bases fitting TRBD1. CDR1 ENHRY and CDR2 SYGVKD come from the germline V gene. This CDR3 is 17 amino acids long. V was clipped by 3 bases and J by 4 bases; unmatched bases: 8. CDR3 in amino acids: CAISDPGQGALNQPQHF. The DNA for the CDR3 is TGTGCCATCAGTGATCCTGGACAGGGGGCTTTAAATCAGCCCCAGCATTTT.

This clonotype was seen many times. The chain employs TRBV18 and TRBJ2-6; 12 nucleotides agree with TRBD2. Germline V lookup: CDR1 KGHSH, CDR2 LQKENI. J lost 2 bases, V lost 4 bases, and 6 bases had no gene match. CDR3 length: 18 residues. In nucleotides, the CDR3 is TGTGCCAGCTCACTCCGGACTAGCGGGAAGGCTGGGGCCAACGTCCTGACTTTC. Its protein is CASSLRTSGKAGANVLTF.

This clonotype was found a few times. The chain carries TRBV10-2 and TRBJ2-1; D is ambiguous. The CDR3 has 13 residues. The germline CDR1 and CDR2 sequences are WSHSY and SAAADI. V lost 7 bases and J 4 bases, leaving 11 bases between the germline ends. CDR3 coding DNA: TGCGCCAGCACGGGCCTTGGGTACAATGAGCAGTTCTTC. This gives the protein CASTGLGYNEQFF.

The V and J genes are TRBV12-3 or TRBV12-4 and TRBJ1-1, with D possibly matching TRBD1 (5 bases). CDR3 length: 13 residues. Trimming removed 3 bases from V and 4 bases from J, with 9 bases in between. The CDR3 reads CASSFIGGTEAFF. DNA for the CDR3: TGTGCCAGCAGTTTTATCGGGGGCACTGAAGCTTTCTTT.

The V gene is TRBV19, the J gene TRBJ1-6; TRBD1 is a possible D gene (6 bases). V was pared by 4 bases and J by 8 bases, with 12 bases between. CDR3 length: 14 amino acids. The germline V gene has CDR1 LNHDA and CDR2 SQIVND (reference sequence). The CDR3 loop reads CASSTGDGYSPLHF. Written as DNA, the CDR3 is TGTGCCAGTAGTACAGGGGACGGATATTCACCCCTCCACTTT.

This clonotype was recorded a few times. The chain links TRBV28 to TRBJ2-7; tentatively, D is TRBD2 (5 bases). The CDR3 has 13 residues. Deletions cut 7 bases from V and 3 bases from J, with 13 bases between. The germline CDR1 and CDR2 sequences are MDHEN and SYDVKM. DNA for the CDR3: TGTGCCAGCACCATGGACGGGAACTACGAGCAGTACTTC. It yields the protein CASTMDGNYEQYF.

The chain recombines TRBV12-3 or TRBV12-4 with TRBJ2-6, with 8 bases matching TRBD1. J was trimmed by 0 bases and V by 6 bases; bases with no gene match: 10. The CDR3 totals 18 residues. CDR3 in amino acids: CASRPMTGAYSGANVLTF. As DNA, the CDR3 is TGTGCCAGCAGGCCGATGACAGGGGCCTACTCTGGGGCCAACGTCCTGACTTTC.

In the case of this clonotype: This may arise from a read error, as a much more abundant clone is one base away. The chain uses TRBV9 and TRBJ2-4, with D possibly being TRBD1 or TRBD2 (5 bases each). The end of the DNA fits TRBJ2-1 better, so the J call may be wrong. This CDR3 comprises 12 residues. CDR1 and CDR2 (germline): SGDLS, YYNGEE. DNA for the CDR3: TGTGCCAGCAGCATAGCAGGGACTGAGCAGTTCTTC. Protein sequence: CASSIAGTEQFF.

The chain employs TRBV10-3 and TRBJ2-3; D is unresolved. The CDR3 runs to 12 residues. The ends were cut back, 10 bases at V and 2 bases at J, with 10 bases in the middle. Germline CDR1 ENHRY, CDR2 SYGVKD. This chain's CDR3 is CATGPNTDTQYF. The CDR3 DNA reads TGTGCCACCGGCCCAAACACAGATACGCAGTATTTT.

This clonotype was detected ten times or more. The chain couples TRBV7-8 to TRBJ1-6; a possible D gene is TRBD1 (5 bases). V lost 6 bases and J lost 9, with 12 bases in between. Germline V gives CDR1 SGHVS, CDR2 FQNEAQ. This CDR3 comprises 13 residues. The DNA of the CDR3 is TGTGCCAGCAGTCGGGACCAGGGTTCACCCCTCCACTTT. Its protein product is CASSRDQGSPLHF. The whole variable domain, filled in from reference TRBV7-8 and TRBJ1-6, reads GAGVSQSPRYKVAKRGQDVALRCDPISGHVSLFWYQQALGQGPEFLTYFQNEAQLDKSGLPSDRFFAERPEGSVSTLKIQRTQQEDSAVYLCASSRDQGSPLHFGNGTRLTVT.

This clonotype was recorded at least ten times. In DNA form, the CDR3 reads TGTGCCAGCAGCTTCGGAAGGGAATGGGCCCAGTACTTC. Translating gives CASSFGREWAQYF. The chain links TRBV11-2 to TRBJ2-5; unclear D gene. CDR1 is SGHAT and CDR2 is FQNNGV in the germline V gene. The CDR3 length is 13 residues. V gave up 3 bases and J gave up 9 bases, with 14 bases separating them.

This clonotype was recorded many times. The V gene is TRBV5-1, the J gene TRBJ2-1; 9 positions match TRBD2. V dropped 1 base and J dropped 5; count of bases not matched to a gene: 10. Germline lookup yields CDR1 SGHRS and CDR2 YFSETQ. This CDR3 is 17 amino acids long. CDR3 residues: CASSLLLAGPPDNEQFF. The CDR3 DNA reads TGCGCCAGCAGCTTGCTACTAGCGGGTCCTCCTGACAATGAGCAGTTCTTC.

This clonotype was seen only a few times. The chain employs TRBV6-5 and TRBJ1-1; D call uncertain. Germline CDR1 MNHEY, CDR2 SVGAGI. V lost 2 bases to trimming and J lost 6 bases, with 13 bases between them. The CDR3 sequence is 14 residues long. The DNA for the CDR3 is TGTGCCAGCAGTTACGATATTCTAAGGGCTGAAGCTTTCTTT. It is translated as CASSYDILRAEAFF.

This chain links TRBV24-1 with TRBJ2-3, with 7 bases that match TRBD1. This CDR3 has 14 residues. Germline trimming cut 4 bases from V and 6 bases from J; bases unmatched to any gene: 6. Germline lookup yields CDR1 KGHDR and CDR2 SFDVKD. CDR3 amino acids: CATSDYRGVDTQYF. In nucleotides, the CDR3 is TGTGCCACCAGTGACTACAGGGGTGTGGATACGCAGTATTTT.

The gene calls are TRBV9 and TRBJ2-3; D may correspond to TRBD1 or TRBD2 (5 bases each). With 4 bases removed from V and 9 bases from J, the gap between germline ends came to 12 bases. Germline V CDR1 and CDR2: SGDLS, YYNGEE. The CDR3 is 12 amino acids. The CDR3 DNA is TGTGCCAGCAGCCGGTCTCGGGACACGCAGTATTTT. Protein: CASSRSRDTQYF.

This clonotype was counted at least ten times. The J gene is TRBJ1-6, the V gene TRBV20-1; 9 bases are shared with TRBD1. CDR1 and CDR2 from the germline V gene are DFQATT and SNEGSKA (reference sequence). This CDR3 has 15 residues. J lost 8 bases, V lost 6 bases, and 11 bases had no gene match. DNA for the CDR3: TGCAGTGCCCACCCCCGGGACAGGGAAGATTCACCCCTCCACTTT. Translating gives CSAHPRDREDSPLHF.

The sample holds many counts of this clonotype. The gene calls are TRBV10-3 and TRBJ2-7; a possible D gene is TRBD2 (6 bases). CDR1 is ENHRY, CDR2 SYGVKD, per germline. The CDR3 sequence is 13 residues long. V lost 5 bases to trimming and J lost 3 bases, with 11 bases between them. Here the CDR3 DNA reads TGTGCCATCAGTCGACTAGGTAGCTACGAGCAGTACTTC. Protein: CAISRLGSYEQYF.

This clonotype showed up just a few times. The chain is built from TRBV2 and TRBJ1-2, with 7 bases that match TRBD1. J gave up 4 bases and V 6 bases, and 14 bases lay outside the gene matches. The V gene's germline CDR1 is SNHLY and CDR2 FYNNEI. The CDR3 is 16 amino acids. CDR3 in DNA: TGTGCCAGCAGCTTACCGACAGGGAGCATTTTCTATGGCTACACCTTC. Translating it yields CASSLPTGSIFYGYTF.

On this clonotype: With a much larger clone just one base away, this may be a read error. The chain combines TRBV12-3 or TRBV12-4 with TRBJ1-6; 7 bases match TRBD1. The CDR3 length is 15 residues. The trim removed 5 bases at V and 2 bases at J, leaving 3 bases unmatched. The CDR3 DNA is TGTGCCAGCAGTCCCGGGACAGCCTATAATTCACCCCTCCACTTT. Protein product: CASSPGTAYNSPLHF.

The rearrangement uses TRBV4-1 and TRBJ2-7; D is perhaps TRBD1 (5 bases). The CDR3 sequence is 13 residues long. Trimming shortened V by 2 bases and J by 3 bases, and 8 bases separated the two germline ends. CDR1 is MGHRA and CDR2 is YSYEKL in the germline V gene. DNA for the CDR3: TGCGCCAGCAGCCAAACAACAGGCTACGAGCAGTACTTC. Translated: CASSQTTGYEQYF.

This clonotype was detected a few times. The chain couples TRBV10-2 to TRBJ2-1; D is possibly TRBD1 (5 bases). The CDR3 length is 14 residues. In germline, CDR1 is WSHSY, CDR2 SAAADI. The V end was cut by 7 bases, the J end by 0 bases, with 10 bases between. This CDR3 is CASIRDLSYNEQFF. The CDR3 nucleotides read TGCGCCAGCATCAGGGATCTCTCCTACAATGAGCAGTTCTTC.